The clone carrying this T cell receptor beta chain has just a few counts. Its specificity is not known. The data originate from a study of cytomegalovirus exposure and HLA in healthy donors. Notes on the study in general: In an earlier analysis, about 87% or about 30%: the productive usage of most TCR beta V segments. In a later analysis, a missense DCLRE1C variant was linked to TCR beta V- and J-gene trimming.

Germline loops: CDR1 WSHSY, CDR2 SAAADI. The CDR3 totals 12 residues. The V end lost 9 bases, the J end lost 1 base, and 10 bases lay between the germline ends. PCR amplification relied on 60 Vbeta primers (plus 13 Jbeta primers). Clones were read by immunoSEQ multiplex PCR, and TCRdb kept only the in-frame ones, dropping some. The sample records approximately 170,000 clones, less than 85% being singletons. The chain recombines TRBV10-2 with TRBJ2-7; D is uncertain. This TCR came from a boy under 10 years old in good health and CMV-seronegative. The sequenced sample was PBMCs. CDR3 nucleotides: TGCGCCAGGGGCCCAGGTTCCTACGAGCAGTACGTC. Encoded protein: CARGPGSYEQYV.